The clone carrying this TCR beta chain is a singleton in its sample. This CDR3 is built from 16 residues. Trimming took off 3 bases at V and 0 bases at J, with 14 bases between the two ends. CDR1 SNHLY and CDR2 FYNNEI come from the germline V gene. The sample belongs to a study of blood T cell repertoires in COVID-19. Study as a whole: T cells, B-cell-depleted T cells, or PBMCs supplied cDNA or gDNA.

Measured with immunoSEQ multiplex PCR; TCRdb has only the in-frame clones, and not every one. The sample yields 200,000 to 250,000 clones, around 90% seen once. Sequencing used PBMCs or T cells enriched from blood (not recorded which). This receptor was obtained from a man in his forties or fifties who had been exposed to COVID-19. The chain carries TRBV2 and TRBJ1-1; D unclear. The CDR3 DNA is TGTGCCAGCAGTGAGAGAGGCTTAAACTTGAACACTGAAGCTTTCTTT. It yields the protein CASSERGLNLNTEAFF.